The rows below give T cell receptor beta chains drawn from one sample of a study of T cells after somatic rescue of genetic block. Sequencing was performed with immunoSEQ multiplex PCR; in TCRdb, only in-frame clones are kept and a portion is missing. Of under 150,000 clones in the sample, over 80% were seen once. Sequencing used peripheral blood mononuclear cells (PBMCs). Receptor source: a woman younger than 30. Each CDR3 is given with its conserved first and last residue. Fields, in order: V gene, clone size, D gene, J gene, CDR3 DNA, CDR3 protein. The D gene is left open where the match is weak. The size field is filled for only some rows; it gives once, few, many or a size class.

>TRBV5-4|-|-|TRBJ1-6
TGTGCCAGCAGCAAGGGGCCCTTTGGGGGCGATTCACCCCTCCACTTT
CASSKGPFGGDSPLHF
>TRBV28|-|TRBD1|TRBJ2-3
TGTGCCAGCAGTTTATGGGGGACAGGGAGTACAGATACGCAGTATTTT
CASSLWGTGSTDTQYF
>TRBV14|-|-|TRBJ2-7
TGTGCCAGCAGCCAAGATAAAGCAGGGGATTCCTACGAGCAGTACTTC
CASSQDKAGDSYEQYF
>TRBV5-6|-|TRBD1|TRBJ1-1
TGTGCCAGCAGCTTCGGGACAGGGTTGGGCACTGAAGCTTTCTTT
CASSFGTGLGTEAFF
>TRBV7-6|-|-|TRBJ2-1
TGTGCCAGCAACCCGGTAGGGGGGGCGATAAATGAGCAGTTCTTC
CASNPVGGAINEQFF
>TRBV30|few|-|TRBJ1-2
TGTGCCTGGAGTCCAGCACTTGATGGCTACACCTTC
CAWSPALDGYTF
>TRBV7-9|-|TRBD1|TRBJ1-6
TGTGCCAGCAGCCCTGGACAGGGCATCGGTTATTCACCCCTCCACTTT
CASSPGQGIGYSPLHF
>TRBV9|once|TRBD2|TRBJ2-5
TGTGCCAGCAGCGGCCCGGGAAGCGGGGGGGCGACCCAGTACTTC
CASSGPGSGGATQYF
>TRBV23-1|-|TRBD1|TRBJ2-7
TGCGCCAGCATGGCAGGACAGGGCACCTACGAGCAGTACTTC
CASMAGQGTYEQYF
>TRBV9|once|TRBD2|TRBJ2-3
TGTGCCAGCAGCGCCAGCGGGGGGCTATACACAGATACGCAGTATTTT
CASSASGGLYTDTQYF
>TRBV9|-|TRBD1|TRBJ1-2
TGTGCCAGCAGCGCCGGACAGGGCGGAGGCTACACCTTC
CASSAGQGGGYTF
>TRBV7-9|-|-|TRBJ1-5
TGTGCCAGCAGCTTAGCGGATAGCAATCAGCCCCAGCATTTT
CASSLADSNQPQHF
>TRBV30|-|-|TRBJ1-2
TGTGCCTGGAGTGCGAGGGGCAATAACTATGGCTACACCTTC
CAWSARGNNYGYTF
>TRBV5-1|-|-|TRBJ1-4
TGCGCCAGCAGAGACCAAACAACTAATGAAAAACTGTTTTTT
CASRDQTTNEKLFF
>TRBV5-4|-|-|TRBJ2-1
TGTGCCAGCAGTCACCCCGGGACACTCTACAATGAGCAGTTCTTC
CASSHPGTLYNEQFF
>TRBV25-1|-|-|TRBJ2-6
TGTGCCAGCAGGCTAGGCTCTGGGGCCAACGTCCTGACTTTC
CASRLGSGANVLTF
>TRBV5-4|few|TRBD2|TRBJ2-5
TGTGCCAGCAGCTTGCGGGCGGGGGGGTACCAAGAGACCCAGTACTTC
CASSLRAGGYQETQYF
>TRBV4-1|-|TRBD2|TRBJ2-7
TGCGCCAGCAGCCAAGAGGAGAGCGGGGGTGCGTTCTCCTACGAGCAGTACTTC
CASSQEESGGAFSYEQYF
>TRBV19|-|TRBD1|TRBJ1-4
TGTGCCAGTACCGGGACAGGGACGGTGACTAATGAAAAACTGTTTTTT
CASTGTGTVTNEKLFF
>TRBV5-6|-|-|TRBJ2-2
TGTGCCAGCAGCCCTAGGGTGGGGACCGGGGAGCTGTTTTTT
CASSPRVGTGELFF
>TRBV7-2|-|TRBD1|TRBJ2-3
TGTGCCAGCAGCTTAGCGACAGGGGGCGAAGCGCAGTATTTT
CASSLATGGEAQYF
>TRBV19|-|-|TRBJ1-5
TGTGCCAGTAGTCCACTAGGGGAGACTCAGCCCCAGCATTTT
CASSPLGETQPQHF
>TRBV10-3|-|TRBD1|TRBJ1-5
TGTGCCATCAGTGACTCGACAGGGAGGGATGGGAATCAGCCCCAGCATTTT
CAISDSTGRDGNQPQHF
>TRBV7-2|-|TRBD2|TRBJ2-3
TGTGCCAGCAGCTCGTATAGCGGGGAGCTCAGGCAGTATTTT
CASSSYSGELRQYF
>TRBV7-2|-|-|TRBJ1-2
TGTGCCAGCAGCCGAACAGGGACGGGTGGCTACACCTTC
CASSRTGTGGYTF
>TRBV6-5|-|-|TRBJ1-2
TGTGCCAGCAGTCTGCGGGACGGGATTAACTATGGCTACACCTTC
CASSLRDGINYGYTF
>TRBV11-1|-|-|TRBJ1-1
TGTGCCAGCAGCTTTAATGGGGGCACTGAAGCTTTCTTT
CASSFNGGTEAFF
>TRBV6-5|-|-|TRBJ1-2
TGTGCCAGCAGTTACTCAGGCCGGCAGCGTGGCTACACCTTC
CASSYSGRQRGYTF
>TRBV7-9|-|TRBD2|TRBJ2-3
TGTGCCAGCAGCTTAGCCCGGACTAGCGGCACAGATACGCAGTATTTT
CASSLARTSGTDTQYF
>TRBV9|-|-|TRBJ1-4
TGTGCCAGCAGCGTAGGAAGGCCCCGAGATGAAAAACTGTTTTTT
CASSVGRPRDEKLFF
>TRBV2|-|-|TRBJ1-2
TGTGCCAGCAGTGAAGCCAGGGACTATGGCTACACCTTC
CASSEARDYGYTF